This TCR beta chain stems from a study of blood T cells in healthy people across ages. Findings and limits, study-wide: Diversity of TCR beta per million T cells declined in a roughly linear way with age. Long-lived donors had more naive CD4+ cells and higher diversity than aged donors.

Isolation yielded PBMCs, at least 7 million per sample, in every case. This clonotype has a count of ten or more. Its antigen is not identified. A read error may produce the germline difference seen at one junction end. Alongside a J-beta primer mix, a sample-barcoded 5' primer served in a second PCR lasting about 7 to 11 cycles. TCRdb re-called the 5' RACE reads with MiXCR, one entry per CDR3 protein. The sample includes some 1.8 million distinct CDR3 sequences, 35% to 50% of them seen just once. The CDR3 spans 14 residues. The TCR was taken from a human donor in good health. The chain combines TRBV12-3 or TRBV12-4 with TRBJ2-7; TRBD2 agrees at 10 bases. What was sequenced was blood. The CDR3 reads CASSLLAGTYEQYF. The CDR3 bases are TGCGCCAGCAGCTTACTAGCGGGAACCTACGAGCAGTACTTC.